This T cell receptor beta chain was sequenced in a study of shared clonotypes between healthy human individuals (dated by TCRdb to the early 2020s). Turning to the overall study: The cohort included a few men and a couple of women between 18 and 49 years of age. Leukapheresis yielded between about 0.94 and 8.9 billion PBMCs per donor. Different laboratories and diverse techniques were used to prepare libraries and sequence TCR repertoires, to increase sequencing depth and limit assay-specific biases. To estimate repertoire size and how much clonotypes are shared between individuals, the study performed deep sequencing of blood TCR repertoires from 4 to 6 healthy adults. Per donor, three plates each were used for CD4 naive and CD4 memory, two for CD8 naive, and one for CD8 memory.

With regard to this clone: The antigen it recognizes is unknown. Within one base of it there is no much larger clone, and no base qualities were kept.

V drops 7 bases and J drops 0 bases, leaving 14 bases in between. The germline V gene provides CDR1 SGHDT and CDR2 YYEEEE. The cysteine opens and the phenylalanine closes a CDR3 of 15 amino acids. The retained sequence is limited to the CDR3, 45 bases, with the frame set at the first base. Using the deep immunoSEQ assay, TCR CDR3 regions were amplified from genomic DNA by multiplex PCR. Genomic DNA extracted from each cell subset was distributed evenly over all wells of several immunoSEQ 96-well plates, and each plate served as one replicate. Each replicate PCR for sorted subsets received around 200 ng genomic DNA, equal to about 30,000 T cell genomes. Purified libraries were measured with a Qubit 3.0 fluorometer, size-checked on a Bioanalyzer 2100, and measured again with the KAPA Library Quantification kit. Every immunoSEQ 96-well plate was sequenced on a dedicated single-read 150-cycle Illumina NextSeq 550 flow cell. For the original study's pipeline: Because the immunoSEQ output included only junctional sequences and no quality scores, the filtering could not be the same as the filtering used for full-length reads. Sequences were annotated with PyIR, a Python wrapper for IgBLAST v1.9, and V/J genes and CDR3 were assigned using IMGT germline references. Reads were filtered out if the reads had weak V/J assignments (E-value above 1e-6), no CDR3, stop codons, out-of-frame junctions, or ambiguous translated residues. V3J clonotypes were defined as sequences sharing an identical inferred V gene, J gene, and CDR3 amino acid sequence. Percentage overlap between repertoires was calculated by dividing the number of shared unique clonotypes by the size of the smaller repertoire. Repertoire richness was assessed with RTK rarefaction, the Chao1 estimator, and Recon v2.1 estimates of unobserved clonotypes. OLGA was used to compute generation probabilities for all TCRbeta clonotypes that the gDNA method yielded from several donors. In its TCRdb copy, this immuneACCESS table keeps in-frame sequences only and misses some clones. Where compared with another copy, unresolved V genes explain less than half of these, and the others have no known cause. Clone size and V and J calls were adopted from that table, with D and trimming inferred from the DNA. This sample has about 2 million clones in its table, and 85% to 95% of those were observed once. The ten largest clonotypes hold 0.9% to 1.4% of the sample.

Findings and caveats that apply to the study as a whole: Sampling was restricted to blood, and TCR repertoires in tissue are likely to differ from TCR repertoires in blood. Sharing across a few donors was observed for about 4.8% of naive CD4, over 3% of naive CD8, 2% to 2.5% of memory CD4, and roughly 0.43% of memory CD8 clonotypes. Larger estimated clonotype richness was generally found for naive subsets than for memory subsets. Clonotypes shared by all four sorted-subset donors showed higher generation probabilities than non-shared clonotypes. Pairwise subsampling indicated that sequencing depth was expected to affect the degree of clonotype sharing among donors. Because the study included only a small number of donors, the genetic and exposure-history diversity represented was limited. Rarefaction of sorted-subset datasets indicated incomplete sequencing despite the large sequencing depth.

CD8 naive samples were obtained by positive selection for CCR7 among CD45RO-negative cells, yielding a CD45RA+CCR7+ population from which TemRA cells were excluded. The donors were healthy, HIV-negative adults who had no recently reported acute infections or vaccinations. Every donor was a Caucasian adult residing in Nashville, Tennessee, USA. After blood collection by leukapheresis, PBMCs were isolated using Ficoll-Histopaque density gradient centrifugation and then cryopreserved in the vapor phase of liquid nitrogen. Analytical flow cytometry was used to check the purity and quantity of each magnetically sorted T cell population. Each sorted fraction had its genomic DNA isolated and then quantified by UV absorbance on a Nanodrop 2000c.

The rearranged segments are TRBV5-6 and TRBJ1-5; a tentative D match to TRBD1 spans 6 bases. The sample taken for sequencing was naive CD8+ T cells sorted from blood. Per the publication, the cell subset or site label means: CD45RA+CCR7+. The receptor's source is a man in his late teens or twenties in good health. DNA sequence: TGTGCCAGCCGCCCCTGGGGACATAGCAATCAGCCCCAGCATTTT. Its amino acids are CASRPWGHSNQPQHF.